These 5 T cell receptor beta chains came from one sample sequenced in a study of cytomegalovirus exposure and HLA in healthy donors. This PCR relied on a set of 60 Vbeta primers and 13 Jbeta primers. Produced via immunoSEQ multiplex PCR; TCRdb's table is partial and in-frame only. Recorded for this sample: 110,000 to 150,000 clones. Sequences were obtained from PBMCs. The receptors were sampled from a male donor in good health and CMV-seronegative.

CDR3 sequence (DNA): TGTGCCTGGACTAGAGGAGCGGCCACCACAGATACGCAGTATTTT. Its protein product is CAWTRGAATTDTQYF. The chain uses TRBV30 and TRBJ2-3; D perhaps matches TRBD2 (5 bases). V was pared by 4 bases and J by 2 bases, with 16 bases between. The germline CDR1 and CDR2 sequences are GTSNPN and SVGIG (reference sequence). CDR3 length: 15 residues.

This chain links TRBV18 with TRBJ1-1; 8 nucleotides match TRBD1. V lost 6 bases to trimming and J lost 8 bases; unmatched junction nucleotides: 5. The germline CDR1 and CDR2 sequences are KGHSH and LQKENI. This CDR3 region has 12 residues. CDR3 residues: CASSPGQGEAFF. As DNA, the CDR3 is TGTGCCAGCTCCCCTGGACAGGGCGAAGCTTTCTTT. The complete variable domain, with remaining parts taken from reference TRBV18 and TRBJ1-1, reads NAGVMQNPRHLVRRRGQEARLRCSPMKGHSHVYWYRQLPEEGLKFMVYLQKENIIDESGMPKERFSAEFPKEGPSILRIQQVVRGDSAAYFCASSPGQGEAFFGQGTRLTVV.

The gene calls are TRBV30 and TRBJ2-7; D remains unclear. CDR3 length: 12 amino acids. Germline CDR1 GTSNPN, CDR2 SVGIG (reference sequence). Trimming removed 2 bases from V and 6 bases from J, with 11 bases in between. The CDR3 loop is CAWSYSYLEQYF. The CDR3 nucleotides read TGTGCCTGGAGTTACAGTTATCTCGAGCAGTACTTC.

This chain uses TRBV7-9 with TRBJ2-1; 11 bases are shared with TRBD2. V trimming: 1 base; J trimming: 1 base; junction bases outside the gene matches: 0. The germline V gene has CDR1 SEHNR and CDR2 FQNEAQ (reference sequence). The CDR3 spans 16 residues. Written as DNA, the CDR3 is TGTGCCAGCAGCTTAGGACTAGCGGGATCCTACAATGAGCAGTTCTTC. Translating gives CASSLGLAGSYNEQFF. Combining the CDR3 with reference TRBV7-9 and TRBJ2-1 gives the whole variable domain DTGVSQNPRHKITKRGQNVTFRCDPISEHNRLYWYRQTLGQGPEFLTYFQNEAQLEKSRLLSDRFSAERPKGSFSTLEIQRTEQGDSAMYLCASSLGLAGSYNEQFFGPGTRLTVL.

The chain joins TRBV25-1 to TRBJ1-2; D may be TRBD1 (6 bases). CDR1 is MGHDK, CDR2 SYGVNS, per germline. Trimming shortened V by 1 base and J by 4 bases, and 7 bases separated the two germline ends. CDR3 length equals 13 residues. The DNA for the CDR3 is TGTGCCAGCAGTGAATTGGGGGCCTATGGCTACACCTTC. Residues: CASSELGAYGYTF.